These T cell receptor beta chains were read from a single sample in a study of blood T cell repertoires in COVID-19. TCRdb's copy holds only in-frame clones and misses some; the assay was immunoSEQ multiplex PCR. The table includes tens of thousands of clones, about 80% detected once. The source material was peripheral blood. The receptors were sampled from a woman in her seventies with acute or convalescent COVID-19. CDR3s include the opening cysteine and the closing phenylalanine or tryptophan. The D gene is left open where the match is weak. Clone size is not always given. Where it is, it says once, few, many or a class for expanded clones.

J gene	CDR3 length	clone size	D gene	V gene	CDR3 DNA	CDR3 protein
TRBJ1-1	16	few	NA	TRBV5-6	TGTGCCAGCAGCTACTTTCAGGGGACCTCGACCCTCCAAGCTTTCTTT	CASSYFQGTSTLQAFF
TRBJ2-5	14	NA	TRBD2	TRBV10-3	TGTGCCATCAGGACGGACTCGGGGGGGGAGACCCAGTACTTC	CAIRTDSGGETQYF
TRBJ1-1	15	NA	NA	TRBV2	TGTGCCAGCAGGGCGGGCCTCCGGAGGAACACTGAAGCTTTCTTT	CASRAGLRRNTEAFF
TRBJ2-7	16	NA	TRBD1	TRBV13	TGTGCCAGCAGCTCCCCCAGGGGGCGGGGTAGGAACGAGCAGTACTTC	CASSSPRGRGRNEQYF
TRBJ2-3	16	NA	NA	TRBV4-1	TGCGCCAGCAGCCAAGTTGGGGCCGTAGGAACAGATACGCAGTATTTT	CASSQVGAVGTDTQYF
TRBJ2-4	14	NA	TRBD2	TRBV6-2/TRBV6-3	TGTGCCAGCAGTTACGTAGCGGGGGCAGGAATTCAGTACTTC	CASSYVAGAGIQYF
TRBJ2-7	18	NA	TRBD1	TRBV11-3	TGTGCCAGCAGCTTCCCCCGGGACAGGGGGGAAGAAACCTACGAGCAGTACTTC	CASSFPRDRGEETYEQYF
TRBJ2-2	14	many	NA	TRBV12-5	TGTGCTAGTTCCAGGCCGATCAACACCGGGGAGCTGTTTTTT	CASSRPINTGELFF
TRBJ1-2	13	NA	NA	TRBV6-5	TGTGCCAGCAGTTACGGGGGGTTAGGTGGCTACACCTTC	CASSYGGLGGYTF
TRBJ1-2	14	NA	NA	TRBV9	TGTGCCAGCAGCGTCCGGGACACCAACTATGGCTACACCTTC	CASSVRDTNYGYTF
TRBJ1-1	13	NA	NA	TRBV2	TGTGCCAGCAGTGAACAATTGAACACTGAAGCTTTCTTT	CASSEQLNTEAFF
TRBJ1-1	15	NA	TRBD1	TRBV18	TGTGCCAGCTCGCCTCAACAGGGGGAGGGGGCTGAAGCTTTCTTT	CASSPQQGEGAEAFF
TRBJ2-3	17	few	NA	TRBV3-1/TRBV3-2	TGTGCCAGCAGCCAAGATGAAGTGGCTAGTATCAGTGATACGCAGTATTTT	CASSQDEVASISDTQYF
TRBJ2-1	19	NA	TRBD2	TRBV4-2	TGTGCCAGCAGCCAAGAGGGGCCCGGCCGAGCGACTAGCGGCAATGAGCAGTTCTTC	CASSQEGPGRATSGNEQFF
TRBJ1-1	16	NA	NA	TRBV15	TGTGCCACCAGCAGAGAATTAGGACAGATGAACACTGAAGCTTTCTTT	CATSRELGQMNTEAFF
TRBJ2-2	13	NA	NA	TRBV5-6	TGTGCCAGCAGCTTTGACAGCACCGGGGAGCTGTTTTTT	CASSFDSTGELFF
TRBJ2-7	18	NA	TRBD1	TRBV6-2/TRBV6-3	TGTGCCAGCAGTTACTTACTAATGACAGGGGGCGATTCCTACGAGCAGTACTTC	CASSYLLMTGGDSYEQYF
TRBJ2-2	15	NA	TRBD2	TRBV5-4	TGTGCCAGCAGCTTGGCGGGAGGAAGGGCCGGGGAGCTGTTTTTT	CASSLAGGRAGELFF
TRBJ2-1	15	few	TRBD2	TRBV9	TGTGCCAGCAGCGTCCCCCGGGGGGTCCCCAATGAGCAGTTCTTC	CASSVPRGVPNEQFF
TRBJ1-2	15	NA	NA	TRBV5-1	TGCGCCAGCAGCCCCGGAGACTTTTCTAACTATGGCTACACCTTC	CASSPGDFSNYGYTF
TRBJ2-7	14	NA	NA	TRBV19	TGTGCCAGTAGTATATCGGACTTCTCCTACGAGCAGTACTTC	CASSISDFSYEQYF
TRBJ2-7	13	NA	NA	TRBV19	TGTGCCAGTAGTATGTGGCCCGCCCACGAGCAGTACTTC	CASSMWPAHEQYF
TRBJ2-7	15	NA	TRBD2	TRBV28	TGTGCCAGCAGTCGGGGGACTAGCGGGGACTGGGAGCAGTACTTC	CASSRGTSGDWEQYF
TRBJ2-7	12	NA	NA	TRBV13	TGTGCCAGCAGCTCCAGCTCCTACGAGCAGTACTTC	CASSSSSYEQYF
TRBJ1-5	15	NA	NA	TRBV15	TGTGCCACCAGCATCAGGGGTTATAGCAATCAGCCCCAGCATTTT	CATSIRGYSNQPQHF
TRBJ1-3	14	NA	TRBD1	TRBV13	TGTGCCAGCAGCTCGGGACAGACTGGAAACACCATATATTTT	CASSSGQTGNTIYF
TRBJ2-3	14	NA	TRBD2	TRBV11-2	TGTGCCAGCAGCCCGCCTAGCGGGGGAGATACGCAGTATTTT	CASSPPSGGDTQYF
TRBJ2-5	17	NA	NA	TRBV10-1	TGCGCCAGCAGTGAGTCGGTTACAGCCGTCGAGCAAGAGACCCAGTACTTC	CASSESVTAVEQETQYF
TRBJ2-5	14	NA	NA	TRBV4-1	TGCGCCAGCAGCAGGCGGGGTCAGGGAGAGACCCAGTACTTC	CASSRRGQGETQYF
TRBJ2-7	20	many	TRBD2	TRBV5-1	TGCGCCAGCAGCACCGGCCCAGCGGGGGTATTACTTTCGACCTCCTACGAGCAGTACTTC	CASSTGPAGVLLSTSYEQYF
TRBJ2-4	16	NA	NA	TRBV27	TGTGCCAGCAGTTTATCGAGAGCGCCGGGTCAAGACATTCAGTACTTC	CASSLSRAPGQDIQYF
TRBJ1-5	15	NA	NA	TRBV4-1	TGCGCCAGCAGCTCCAACTCAGGGGGCAATCAGCCCCAGCATTTT	CASSSNSGGNQPQHF
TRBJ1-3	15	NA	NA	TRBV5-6	TGTGCCAGCAGCTCGGGACTAGCCTCTGGAAACACCATATATTTT	CASSSGLASGNTIYF
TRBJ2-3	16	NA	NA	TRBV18	TGTGCCAGCTCACCAGGGGCCCCAAGCACAAGAGATACGCAGTATTTT	CASSPGAPSTRDTQYF
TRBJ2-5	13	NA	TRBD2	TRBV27	TGTGCCAGCAGTTTTGGACTAGCAGAGACCCAGTACTTC	CASSFGLAETQYF
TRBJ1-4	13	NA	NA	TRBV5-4	TGTGCCAGCAGCCGGGGGGCGAATGAAAAACTGTTTTTT	CASSRGANEKLFF
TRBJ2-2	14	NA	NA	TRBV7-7	TGTGCTCCTGGGCAGGGTCCGAACACCGGGGAGCTGTTTTTT	CAPGQGPNTGELFF
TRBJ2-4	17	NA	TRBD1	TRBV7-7	TGTGCTAGCAGCTTAGGGCGCCCGACAGGGATCCCAAACATTCAGTACTTC	CASSLGRPTGIPNIQYF
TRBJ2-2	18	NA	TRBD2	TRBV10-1	TGCGCCAGCAGTGATCGAAGCGGGGGGAAAATGATGACCGGGGAGCTGTTTTTT	CASSDRSGGKMMTGELFF
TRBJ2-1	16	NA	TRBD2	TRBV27	TGTGCCAGCAGTTTCCACCCTAGCGGGGGGTACAATGAGCAGTTCTTC	CASSFHPSGGYNEQFF
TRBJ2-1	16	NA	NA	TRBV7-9	TGTGCCAGCAGCTTAGCAGGCAGGGGACCCTACAATGAGCAGTTCTTC	CASSLAGRGPYNEQFF
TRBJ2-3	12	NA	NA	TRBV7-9	TGTGCCAGCAGCCCCCCGTTGGATACGCAGTATTTT	CASSPPLDTQYF
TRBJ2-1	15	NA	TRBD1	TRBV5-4	TGTGCCAGCAGCCCGCCGGACAGGGGGCGCAATGAGCAGTTCTTC	CASSPPDRGRNEQFF
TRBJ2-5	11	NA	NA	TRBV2	TGTGCCAGCAGGGAGGGAGAGACCCAGTACTTC	CASREGETQYF